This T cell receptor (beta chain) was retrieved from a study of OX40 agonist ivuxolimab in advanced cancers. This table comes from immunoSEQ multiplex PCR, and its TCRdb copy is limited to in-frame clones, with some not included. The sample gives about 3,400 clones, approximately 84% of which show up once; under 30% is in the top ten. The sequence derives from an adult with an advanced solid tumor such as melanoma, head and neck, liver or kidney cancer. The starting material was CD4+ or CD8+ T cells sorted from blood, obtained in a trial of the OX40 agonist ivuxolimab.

The CDR3 is CSVRGTPDNSYEQYF. The DNA for the CDR3 is TGCAGCGTTCGCGGGACACCCGATAACTCCTACGAGCAGTACTTC. This rearrangement joins TRBV29-1 to TRBJ2-7; D is perhaps TRBD1 or TRBD2 (6 bases each). Trimming stripped 5 bases from V and 0 bases from J, with 17 bases between. The CDR3 is 15 amino acids. Per the germline V gene, CDR1 is SQVTM and CDR2 is ANQGSEA.